This TCR beta chain was observed in a study of blood T cell repertoires in COVID-19. Overall study: COVID-19 samples from acute and convalescent phases originated in the United States, Italy and Spain. Sources were T cells, B-cell-depleted T cells, or PBMCs; the material itself was cDNA or gDNA.

Clones were sequenced by immunoSEQ multiplex PCR, and TCRdb holds only the in-frame ones, with some missing. The sample carries 150,000 to 200,000 clones, approximately 80% recorded once. Germline assignment: CDR1 MNHEY and CDR2 SVGAGI. The CDR3 sequence is 15 residues long. The V gene end was trimmed by 7 bases and the J gene end by 0 bases; junction bases not matched to a gene: 6. Only one count was recorded for this clone. Participant ages covered roughly 18 to 89 years across some 25 US areas. The clonotype was recovered from a woman aged 60-75 years who had recovered from COVID-19. The rearrangement joins TRBV6-5 to TRBJ1-5, with 7 nucleotides matching TRBD1. The sample consisted of PBMCs or T cells enriched from blood (not recorded which). The CDR3 nucleotides read TGTGCCAGCAAATTGACAGGGACTAGCAATCAGCCCCAGCATTTT. This sequence encodes CASKLTGTSNQPQHF.